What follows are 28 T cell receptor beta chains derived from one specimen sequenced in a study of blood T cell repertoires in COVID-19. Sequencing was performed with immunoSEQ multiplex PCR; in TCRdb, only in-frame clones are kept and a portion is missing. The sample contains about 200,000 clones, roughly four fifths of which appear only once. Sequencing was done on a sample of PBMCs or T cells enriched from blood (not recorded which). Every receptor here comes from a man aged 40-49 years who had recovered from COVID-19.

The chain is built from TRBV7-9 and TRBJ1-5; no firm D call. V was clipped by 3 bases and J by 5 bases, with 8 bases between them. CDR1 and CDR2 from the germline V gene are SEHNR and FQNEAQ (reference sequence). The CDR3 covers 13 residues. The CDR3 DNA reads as TGTGCCAGCAGCTTCCATACTGATCAGCCCCAGCATTTT. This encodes CASSFHTDQPQHF.

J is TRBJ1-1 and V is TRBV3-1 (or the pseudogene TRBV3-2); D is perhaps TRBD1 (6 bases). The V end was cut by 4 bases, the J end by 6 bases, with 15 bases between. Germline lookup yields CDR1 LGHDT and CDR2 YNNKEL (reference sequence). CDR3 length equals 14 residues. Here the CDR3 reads CASSPRDNNPEAFF. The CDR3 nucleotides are TGTGCCAGCAGCCCCCGGGACAACAATCCTGAAGCTTTCTTT.

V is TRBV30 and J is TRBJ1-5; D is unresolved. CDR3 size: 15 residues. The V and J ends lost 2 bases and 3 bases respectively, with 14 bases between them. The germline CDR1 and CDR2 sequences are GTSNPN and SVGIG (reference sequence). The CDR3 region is CAWSHAAAFNQPQHF. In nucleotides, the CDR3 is TGTGCCTGGAGTCACGCGGCAGCCTTCAATCAGCCCCAGCATTTT.

The CDR3 DNA reads TGTGCCAGCAGTGTGGGACAGTACACAGATACGCAGTATTTT. This gives the protein CASSVGQYTDTQYF. The chain is built from TRBV2 and TRBJ2-3; 7 bases agree with TRBD1. With V trimmed by 4 bases and J by 2 bases, 3 bases remained unmatched. The length of the CDR3 is 14 residues. CDR1 and CDR2 (germline): SNHLY, FYNNEI.

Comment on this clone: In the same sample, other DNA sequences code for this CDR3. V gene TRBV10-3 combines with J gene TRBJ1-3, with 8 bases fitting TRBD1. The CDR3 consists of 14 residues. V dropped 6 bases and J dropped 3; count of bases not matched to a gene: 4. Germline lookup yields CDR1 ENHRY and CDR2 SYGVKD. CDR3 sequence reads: CAISQGAGGNTIYF. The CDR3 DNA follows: TGTGCCATCAGCCAGGGGGCGGGTGGAAACACCATATATTTT.

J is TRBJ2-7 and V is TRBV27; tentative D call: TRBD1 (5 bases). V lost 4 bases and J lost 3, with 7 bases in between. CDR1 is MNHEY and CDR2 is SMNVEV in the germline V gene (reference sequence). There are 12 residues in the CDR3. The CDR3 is CASSYTGYEQYF. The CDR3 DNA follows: TGTGCCAGCAGTTACACAGGCTACGAGCAGTACTTC.

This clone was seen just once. The CDR3 is CASSETGDYYGYTF. CDR3 in DNA: TGTGCCAGCTCTGAGACAGGGGACTACTATGGCTACACCTTC. The chain uses TRBV18 and TRBJ1-2; 8 bases are a match to TRBD1. Germline lookup yields CDR1 KGHSH and CDR2 LQKENI. The CDR3 is 14 residues long. V gave up 6 bases and J gave up 3 bases; unmatched junction bases: 6.

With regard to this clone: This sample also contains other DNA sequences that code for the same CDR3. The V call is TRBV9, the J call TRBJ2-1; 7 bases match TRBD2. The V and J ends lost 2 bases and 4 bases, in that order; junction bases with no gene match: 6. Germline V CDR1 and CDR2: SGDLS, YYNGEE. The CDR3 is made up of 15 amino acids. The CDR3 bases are TGTGCCAGCAGCGTCGGCGGGAGTGGGTACAATGAGCAGTTCTTC. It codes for CASSVGGSGYNEQFF.

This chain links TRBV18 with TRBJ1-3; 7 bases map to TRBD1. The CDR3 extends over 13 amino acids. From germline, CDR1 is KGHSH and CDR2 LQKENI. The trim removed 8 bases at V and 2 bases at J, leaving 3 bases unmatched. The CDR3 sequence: CASAGTAGNTIYF. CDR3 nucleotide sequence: TGTGCCAGCGCAGGGACAGCTGGAAACACCATATATTTT.

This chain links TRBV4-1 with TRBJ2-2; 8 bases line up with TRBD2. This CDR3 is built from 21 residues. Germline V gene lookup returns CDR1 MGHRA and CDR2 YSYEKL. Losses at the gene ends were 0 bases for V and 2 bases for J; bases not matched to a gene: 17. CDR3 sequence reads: CASSQDPPGYETSANTGELFF. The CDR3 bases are TGCGCCAGCAGCCAAGACCCCCCCGGATATGAGACTAGCGCAAACACCGGGGAGCTGTTTTTT.

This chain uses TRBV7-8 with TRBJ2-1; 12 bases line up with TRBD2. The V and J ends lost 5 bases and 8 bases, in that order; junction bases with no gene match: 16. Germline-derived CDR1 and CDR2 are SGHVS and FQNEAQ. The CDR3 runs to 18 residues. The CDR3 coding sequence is TGTGCCAGCAGCGATAAAGGAATTCGGACTAGCGGGAACCATGAGCAGTTCTTC. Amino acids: CASSDKGIRTSGNHEQFF.

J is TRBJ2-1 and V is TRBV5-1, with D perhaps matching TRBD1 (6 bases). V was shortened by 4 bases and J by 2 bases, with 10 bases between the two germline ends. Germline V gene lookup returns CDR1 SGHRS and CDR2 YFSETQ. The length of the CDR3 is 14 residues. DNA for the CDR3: TGCGCCAGCAGCGGGACACCTGCCTACAATGAGCAGTTCTTC. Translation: CASSGTPAYNEQFF.

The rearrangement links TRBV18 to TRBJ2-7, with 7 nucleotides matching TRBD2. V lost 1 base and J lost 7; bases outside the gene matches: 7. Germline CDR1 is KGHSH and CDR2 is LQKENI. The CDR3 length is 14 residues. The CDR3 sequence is CASSPLSGMGEQYV. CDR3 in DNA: TGTGCCAGCTCACCACTAAGCGGGATGGGTGAGCAGTACGTC.

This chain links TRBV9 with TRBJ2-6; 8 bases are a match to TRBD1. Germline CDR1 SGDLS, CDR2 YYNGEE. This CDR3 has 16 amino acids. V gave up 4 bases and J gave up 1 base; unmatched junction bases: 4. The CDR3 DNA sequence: TGTGCCAGCAGCTCCGACAGGGGATCTGGGGCCAACGTCCTGACTTTC. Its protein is CASSSDRGSGANVLTF.

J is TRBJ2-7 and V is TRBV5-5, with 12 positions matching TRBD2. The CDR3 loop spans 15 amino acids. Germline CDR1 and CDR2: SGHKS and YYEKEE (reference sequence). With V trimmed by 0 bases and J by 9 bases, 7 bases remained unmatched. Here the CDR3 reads CASSLGGLAGVGQYF. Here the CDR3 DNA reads TGTGCCAGCAGCTTGGGGGGACTAGCGGGTGTAGGGCAGTACTTC.

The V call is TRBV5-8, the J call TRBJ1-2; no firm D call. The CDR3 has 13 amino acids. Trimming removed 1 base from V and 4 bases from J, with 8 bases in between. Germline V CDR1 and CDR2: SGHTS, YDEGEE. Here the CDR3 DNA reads TGTGCCAGCAGCTTGACCCTAAGCTATGGCTACACCTTC. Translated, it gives CASSLTLSYGYTF.

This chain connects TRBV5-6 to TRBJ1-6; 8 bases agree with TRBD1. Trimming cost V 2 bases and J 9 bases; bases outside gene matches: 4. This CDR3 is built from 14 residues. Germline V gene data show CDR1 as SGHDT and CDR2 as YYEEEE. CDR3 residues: CASSFGQGGSPLHF. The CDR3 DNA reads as TGTGCCAGCAGCTTCGGACAGGGCGGTTCACCCCTCCACTTT.

The CDR3 coding sequence is TGTGCCAGCAGTTCCCCGGGCGCAGGGGAAGTCCGTAGCTCCTACAATGAGCAGTTCTTC. Translation: CASSSPGAGEVRSSYNEQFF. This chain links TRBV6-9 with TRBJ2-1; weak D call: TRBD1 (6 bases). From germline, CDR1 is MNHGY and CDR2 SVAAGI. Trimming stripped 4 bases from V and 0 bases from J, with 25 bases between. The CDR3 covers 20 residues.

The CDR3: CASSCPVYNEQFF. The CDR3 region has the DNA TGTGCCAGTTCCTGCCCAGTATACAATGAGCAGTTCTTC. The chain uses TRBV28 and TRBJ2-1; no reliable D call. CDR3 length: 13 amino acids. Germline lookup yields CDR1 MDHEN and CDR2 SYDVKM. V was cut by 9 bases and J by 4 bases, with 13 bases left in between.

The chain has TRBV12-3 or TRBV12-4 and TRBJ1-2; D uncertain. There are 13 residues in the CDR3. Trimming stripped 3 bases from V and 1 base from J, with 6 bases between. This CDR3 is CASSFEGNYGYTF. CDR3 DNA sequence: TGTGCCAGCAGTTTCGAGGGTAACTATGGCTACACCTTC.

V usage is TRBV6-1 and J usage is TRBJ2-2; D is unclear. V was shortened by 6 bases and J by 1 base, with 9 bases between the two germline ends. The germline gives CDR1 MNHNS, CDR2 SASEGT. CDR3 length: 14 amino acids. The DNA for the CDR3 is TGTGCCAGCAGCCACAACCGGAACACCGGGGAGCTGTTTTTT. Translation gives CASSHNRNTGELFF.

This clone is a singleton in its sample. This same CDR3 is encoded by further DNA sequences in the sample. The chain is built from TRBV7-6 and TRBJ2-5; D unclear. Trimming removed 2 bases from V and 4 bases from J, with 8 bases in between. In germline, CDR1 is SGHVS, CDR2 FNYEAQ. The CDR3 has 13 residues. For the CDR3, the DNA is TGTGCCAGCAGCTTAAGTGGCGGAGAGACCCAGTACTTC. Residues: CASSLSGGETQYF.

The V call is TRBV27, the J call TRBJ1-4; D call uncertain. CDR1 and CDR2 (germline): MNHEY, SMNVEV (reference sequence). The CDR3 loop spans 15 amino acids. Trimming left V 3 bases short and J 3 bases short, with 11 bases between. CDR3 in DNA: TGTGCCAGCAGTTTCCGTTCGGGAGCTAATGAAAAACTGTTTTTT. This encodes CASSFRSGANEKLFF. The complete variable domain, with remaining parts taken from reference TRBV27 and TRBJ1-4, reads EAQVTQNPRYLITVTGKKLTVTCSQNMNHEYMSWYRQDPGLGLRQIYYSMNVEVTDKGDVPEGYKVSRKEKRNFPLILESPSPNQTSLYFCASSFRSGANEKLFFGSGTQLSVL.

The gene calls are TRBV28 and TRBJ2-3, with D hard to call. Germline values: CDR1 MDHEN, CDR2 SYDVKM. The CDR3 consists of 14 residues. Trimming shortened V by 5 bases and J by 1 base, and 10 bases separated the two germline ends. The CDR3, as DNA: TGTGCCAGCAGTCTCCCTCGGGGCACAGATACGCAGTATTTT. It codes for CASSLPRGTDTQYF.

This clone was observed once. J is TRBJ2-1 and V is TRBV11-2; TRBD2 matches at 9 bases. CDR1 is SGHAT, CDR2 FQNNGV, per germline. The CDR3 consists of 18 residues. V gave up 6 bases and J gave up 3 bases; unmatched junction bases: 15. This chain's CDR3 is CASSHIPPGLALYNEQFF. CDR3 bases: TGTGCCAGCAGTCATATACCCCCGGGACTAGCTCTCTACAATGAGCAGTTCTTC. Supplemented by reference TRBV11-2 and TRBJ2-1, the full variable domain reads EAGVAQSPRYKIIEKRQSVAFWCNPISGHATLYWYQQILGQGPKLLIQFQNNGVVDDSQLPKDRFSAERLKGVDSTLKIQPAKLEDSAVYLCASSHIPPGLALYNEQFFGPGTRLTVL.

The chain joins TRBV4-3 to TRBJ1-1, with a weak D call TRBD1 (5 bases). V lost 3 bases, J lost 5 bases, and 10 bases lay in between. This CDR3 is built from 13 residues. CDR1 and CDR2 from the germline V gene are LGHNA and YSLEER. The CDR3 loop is CASSHTGHTEAFF. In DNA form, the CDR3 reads TGCGCCAGCAGCCACACTGGACATACTGAAGCTTTCTTT.

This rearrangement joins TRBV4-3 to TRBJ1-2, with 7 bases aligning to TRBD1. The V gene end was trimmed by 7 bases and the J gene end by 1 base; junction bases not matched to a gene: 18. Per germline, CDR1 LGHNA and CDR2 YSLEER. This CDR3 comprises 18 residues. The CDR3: CASNPSPAGTDYNYGYTF. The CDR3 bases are TGCGCCAGCAACCCTTCCCCCGCCGGGACAGACTATAACTATGGCTACACCTTC.

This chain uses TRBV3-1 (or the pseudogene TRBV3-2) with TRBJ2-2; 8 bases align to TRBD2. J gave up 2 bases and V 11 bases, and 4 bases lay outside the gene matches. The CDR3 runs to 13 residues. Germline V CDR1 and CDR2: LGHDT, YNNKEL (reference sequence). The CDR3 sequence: CACGLANTGELFF. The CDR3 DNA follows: TGTGCCTGCGGACTAGCTAACACCGGGGAGCTGTTTTTT.